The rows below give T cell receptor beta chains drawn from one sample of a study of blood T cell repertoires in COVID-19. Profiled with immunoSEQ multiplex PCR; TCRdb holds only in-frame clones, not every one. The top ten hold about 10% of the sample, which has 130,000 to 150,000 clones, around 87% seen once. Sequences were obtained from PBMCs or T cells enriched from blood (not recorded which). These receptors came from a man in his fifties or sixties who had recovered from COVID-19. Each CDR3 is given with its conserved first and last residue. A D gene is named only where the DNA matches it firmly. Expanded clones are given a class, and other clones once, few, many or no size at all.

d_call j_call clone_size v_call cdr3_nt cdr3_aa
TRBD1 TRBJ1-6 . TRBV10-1 TGCGCCAGCAGTGGGACTGGACAGGGGGCACCCTATAATTCACCCCTCCACTTT CASSGTGQGAPYNSPLHF
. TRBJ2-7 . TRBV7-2 TGTGCCAGCAGCTTAAACAGGTTTTACGAGCAGTACTTC CASSLNRFYEQYF
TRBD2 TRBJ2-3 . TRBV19 TGTGCCAGTAGTTCACTAGCGGGAATTTCAGATACGCAGTATTTT CASSSLAGISDTQYF
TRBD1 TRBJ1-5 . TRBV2 TGTGCCAGCAGGACAGGGCCCGCCAACAATCAGCCCCAGCATTTT CASRTGPANNQPQHF
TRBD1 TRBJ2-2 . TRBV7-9 TGTGCCAGCAGCTTTCAGGGGGCGGGGACCGGGGAGCTGTTTTTT CASSFQGAGTGELFF
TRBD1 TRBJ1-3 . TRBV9 TGTGCCAGCAGCGGAGGGGGCGCTGGAAACACCATATATTTT CASSGGGAGNTIYF
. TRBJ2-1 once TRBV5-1 TGCGCCAGCAGCTTCAACTACAATGAGCAGTTCTTC CASSFNYNEQFF
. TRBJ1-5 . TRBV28 TGTGCCAGCAGTTCCGCAGGAATTCTAAGCAATCAGCCCCAGCATTTT CASSSAGILSNQPQHF
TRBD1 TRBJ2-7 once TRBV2 TGTGCCACCAGGGGGGACAGGAACTACGAGCAGTACTTC CATRGDRNYEQYF
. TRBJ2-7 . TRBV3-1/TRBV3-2 TGTGCCAGCAGCTCCTCGGTTACCTACGAGCAGTACTTC CASSSSVTYEQYF
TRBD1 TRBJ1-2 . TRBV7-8 TGTGCCAGCAGCCAAGGGGCCGGACAGGGAACCTATGGCTACACCTTC CASSQGAGQGTYGYTF
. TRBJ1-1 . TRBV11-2 TGTGCCAGCAGCTCAGGGAGGGTCCGGTTGCACACTGAAGCTTTCTTT CASSSGRVRLHTEAFF
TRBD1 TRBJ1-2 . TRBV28 TGTGCCAGCAGCTCGACAGGGGAGGGAGATGGCTACACCTTC CASSSTGEGDGYTF
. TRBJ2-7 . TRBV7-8 TGTGCCAGCAGCTCCAGGGGAAACGAGCAGTACTTC CASSSRGNEQYF
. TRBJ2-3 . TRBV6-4 TGTGCCAGCAGTGACTCGAAAGGGGCAGATACGCAGTATTTT CASSDSKGADTQYF
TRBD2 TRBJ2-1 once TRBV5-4 TGTGCCAGCAGCTTAACCCAGACTAGCGGGAGAGACAATGAGCAGTTCTTC CASSLTQTSGRDNEQFF
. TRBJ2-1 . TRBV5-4 TGTGCCAGCAGCTTGGCCAAGGGGGGGGGATATTACAATGAGCAGTTCTTC CASSLAKGGGYYNEQFF
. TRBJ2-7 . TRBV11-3 TGTGCCAGCAGCTTGCAGGGGGGCTACGAGCAGTACTTC CASSLQGGYEQYF